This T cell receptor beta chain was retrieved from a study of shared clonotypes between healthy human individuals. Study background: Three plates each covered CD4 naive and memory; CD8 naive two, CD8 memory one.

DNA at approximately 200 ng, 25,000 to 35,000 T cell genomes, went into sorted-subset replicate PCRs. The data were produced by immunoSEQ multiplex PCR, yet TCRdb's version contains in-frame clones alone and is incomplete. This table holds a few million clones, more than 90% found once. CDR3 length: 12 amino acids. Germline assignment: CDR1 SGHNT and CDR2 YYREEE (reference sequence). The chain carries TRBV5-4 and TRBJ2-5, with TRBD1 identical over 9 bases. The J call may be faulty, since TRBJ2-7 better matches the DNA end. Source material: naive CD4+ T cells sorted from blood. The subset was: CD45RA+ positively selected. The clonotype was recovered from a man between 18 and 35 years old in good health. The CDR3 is CASSKGQGEQYF. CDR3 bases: TGTGCCAGCAGCAAGGGACAGGGCGAGCAGTACTTC.